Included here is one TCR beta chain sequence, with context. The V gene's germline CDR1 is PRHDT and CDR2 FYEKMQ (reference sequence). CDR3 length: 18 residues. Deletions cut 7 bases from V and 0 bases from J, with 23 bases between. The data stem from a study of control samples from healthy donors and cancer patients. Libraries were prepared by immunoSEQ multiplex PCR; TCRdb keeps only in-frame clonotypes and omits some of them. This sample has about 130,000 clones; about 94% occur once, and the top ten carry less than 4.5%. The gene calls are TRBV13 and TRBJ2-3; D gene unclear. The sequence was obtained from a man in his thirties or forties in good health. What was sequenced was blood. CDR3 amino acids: CASNRYYERTTSTDTQYF. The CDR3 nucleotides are TGTGCCAGCAACCGATATTATGAACGGACCACTAGCACAGATACGCAGTATTTT.